The TCR beta chain under discussion was sequenced for a study of beta chain features in type 1 diabetes (dated by TCRdb to 2017 to 2018). For the study in its entirety: Patients and healthy donors did not differ in mean age, gender distribution, total cell number or subset yield. A total of 90 million to 140 million sorted cells were examined across all samples, and RNA yield correlated strongly with the number of cells per subset. In the study, TCRB repertoires of sorted circulating CD4+ T cell subsets from recently diagnosed type 1 diabetes patients were compared with those of matched healthy donors. Whereas all 30 or so donors provided naive and central memory subsets, regulatory and stem cell-like memory subsets were isolated from just 8 patients and roughly 8 healthy donors.

A single peripheral blood draw of approximately 120 mL on average was collected from each donor into heparinised tubes. Naive, central memory, regulatory and stem cell-like memory CD4+ T cells were sorted on a BD FACSAria II using a panel including CD45RO, CCR7, CD25, CD127, CD95 and CD27. All sorted populations exceeded 95% purity. PBMCs were isolated immediately by Lymphoprep density gradient centrifugation and stained directly without culture. So that batch effects would be minimized, each experiment stained and sorted samples in pairs, pairing one healthy donor with one patient. This clone was seen more than once but under ten times. Its recognized antigen is unknown. The input lacks base qualities; no much larger clone sits a single base away. General findings and caveats noted by the study authors: Shorter templates might have been favored by PCR, but patient and control samples were amplified and corrected together, so both groups would have been affected equally by any skew. Because the HLA sub-analyses included only small numbers of individuals, any influence of HLA type on TCRB rearrangement was left unresolved. Because cDNA was sequenced instead of genomic DNA, activated cells with high expression could be over-represented, although the groups did not differ in activation or CD3 levels. A moderate but significant shortening of TCRB CDR3 length was observed in type 1 diabetes patients in all four CD4+ subsets. Naive, central memory and regulatory TCRB repertoires appeared to be more similar among patients than among healthy donors. Patients with type 1 diabetes made fewer insertions and deleted more nucleotides at VDJ recombination sites, implying thymic rearrangement abnormalities.

The High Capacity cDNA Reverse Transcription Kit was used to reverse transcribe all of the isolated RNA, meaning that expressed TCRB transcripts were what got sequenced. Naive, central memory and regulatory T cell samples underwent deep immunoSEQ sequencing, averaging about 3.3 million total reads per sample. Sorted cells were lysed in RLT buffer, and RNA was extracted using DNase-treated RNeasy Micro or Mini kits according to cell number. Each cell subset was processed separately to prevent cross-contamination, with patient and healthy donor samples processed together. TCRB sequences were amplified from cDNA with the immunoSEQ multiplex PCR, producing 87-bp fragments spanning the CDR3 region. Sequencing of the amplicons was done on the Illumina HiSeq platform. On the study's bioinformatics: PCR bias was corrected computationally using synthetic template baselines, and reads within Hamming distance 2 were collapsed, with unmergeable singletons discarded. Reads were aligned against IMGT so that V, D and J genes, CDR3 length and insertions or deletions at six rearrangement sites could be assigned. Clonotype counts were normalized to sorted cell number within each subset before computing true diversity and Gini coefficients with the tcR R package. The overlap coefficient, calculated on TCRB nucleotide sequences, was used to measure repertoire sharing. Out-of-frame TCRB sequences from naive cells were analyzed to stand in for the pre-selection repertoire. Entries here come from immuneACCESS through TCRdb and include only in-frame sequences with V and J called. Some clones fail to appear in such tables; in the studies checked, an unresolved V gene covers under half of the shortfall, and the cause of the remainder is unknown. V and J calls and clone size are as listed in that table; D and trimming were resolved from the DNA. The sample table records fewer than 550,000 clones; about an eighth of these occur just once. The top ten hold over 0.035% of the sample.

From cysteine to phenylalanine, the CDR3 is 13 amino acids long. The only DNA kept is the CDR3, 39 bases in frame from the first base. A distance of 9 bases separates the germline ends of V and J, which lose 5 bases and 2 bases respectively. The germline V gene gives CDR1 as SGHTA and CDR2 as FQGNSA. This sequence originates from a woman between 18 and 29 years old in good health. Rearrangement joined TRBV7-2 to TRBJ1-2; TRBD1 is perhaps the D gene, given 5 matching bases. Sequencing used naive CD4+ T cells from blood. What the cell subset or site label conveys for this sample: true naive CD4+ T cells. The sequenced DNA is TGTGCCAGCAGCCCAGGGCCGAACTATGGCTACACCTTC. This yields the protein CASSPGPNYGYTF.